This TCR beta chain was sequenced in a study of regulatory T cells in long-lasting Graves disease. Study outcomes and limitations: Persistent disease exhibited a predilection for TRBV28, TRBJ1-2 and TRBJ2-5.

Time point indicated: newly diagnosed GD, antithyroid drugs for less than 3 months. From PBMCs, RNA was extracted and then used to make the TCR library. Graves' disease diagnoses followed American Thyroid Association guidelines. The TCR beta library used iRepertoire HTBI primers with Arm-PCR amplification of CDR3. TCRdb re-called the multiplex PCR reads through MiXCR, storing one row per CDR3 protein. Counted here are 320,000 or so distinct CDR3 sequences, 15% to 20% occurring once; the ten biggest clones make up 38%. The V gene end was trimmed by 5 bases and the J gene end by 4 bases; junction bases not matched to a gene: 9. The CDR3 extends over 15 amino acids. The germline V gene encodes CDR1 MNHEY and CDR2 SMNVEV (reference sequence). As for this clonotype: Its antigen is undetermined.

The rearrangement uses TRBV27 and TRBJ2-7; 9 bases line up with TRBD2. Source: peripheral blood mononuclear cells (PBMCs), taken at new diagnosis, from a patient treated with antithyroid drugs. The source of this sequence is a female donor with Graves disease. The CDR3 sequence: CASSPSVAGAYEQYF. DNA of the CDR3: TGTGCCAGCAGTCCCTCAGTAGCGGGAGCGTACGAGCAGTACTTC.